Following are 2 T cell receptor beta chains from one sample sequenced in a study of cytomegalovirus exposure and HLA in healthy donors. Use of 60 Vbeta and 13 Jbeta primers characterized the PCR. The protocol was immunoSEQ multiplex PCR, while the TCRdb copy is restricted to in-frame clones and leaves out a portion. The sample has about 180,000 clones, over 70% seen once. Sequenced sample: PBMCs. Receptors were obtained from a man aged 25 to 45 in good health and CMV-seropositive.

This chain connects TRBV5-5 to TRBJ2-7; the D gene is possibly TRBD1 (5 bases). CDR3 size: 15 residues. Germline CDR1 SGHKS, CDR2 YYEKEE (reference sequence). V was shortened by 0 bases and J by 0 bases, with 10 bases between the two germline ends. The CDR3 coding sequence is TGTGCCAGCAGCTTGGGGGCAGGGAACTCCTACGAGCAGTACTTC. Protein sequence: CASSLGAGNSYEQYF.

This chain connects TRBV9 to TRBJ1-2; 7 bases are shared with TRBD1. Germline CDR1 reads SGDLS; CDR2 reads YYNGEE. CDR3 length: 13 amino acids. V dropped 0 bases and J dropped 8; count of bases not matched to a gene: 4. This CDR3 is CASSVEQGFGYTF. The DNA of the CDR3 is TGTGCCAGCAGCGTAGAACAGGGGTTCGGCTACACCTTC.